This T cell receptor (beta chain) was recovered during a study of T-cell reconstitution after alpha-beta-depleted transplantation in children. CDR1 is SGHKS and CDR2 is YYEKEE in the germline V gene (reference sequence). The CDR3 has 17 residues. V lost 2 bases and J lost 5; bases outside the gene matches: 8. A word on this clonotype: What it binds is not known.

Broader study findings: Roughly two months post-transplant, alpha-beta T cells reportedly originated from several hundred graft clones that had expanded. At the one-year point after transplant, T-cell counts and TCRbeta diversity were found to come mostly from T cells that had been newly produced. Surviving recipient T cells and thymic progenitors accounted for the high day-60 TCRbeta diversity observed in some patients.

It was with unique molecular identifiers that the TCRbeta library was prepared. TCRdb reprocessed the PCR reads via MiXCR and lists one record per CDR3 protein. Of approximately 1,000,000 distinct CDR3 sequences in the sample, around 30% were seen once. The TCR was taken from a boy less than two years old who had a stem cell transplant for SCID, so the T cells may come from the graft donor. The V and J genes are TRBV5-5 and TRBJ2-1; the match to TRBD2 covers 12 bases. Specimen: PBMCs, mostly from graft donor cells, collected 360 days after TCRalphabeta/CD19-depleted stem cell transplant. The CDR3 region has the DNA TGTGCCAGCAGCTTTGGGCGACTAGCGGGGGAGAACAATGAGCAGTTCTTC. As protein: CASSFGRLAGENNEQFF.